Below, 32 T cell receptor beta chains from the same sample are listed, as sequenced in a study of blood T cell repertoires in COVID-19. This table comes from immunoSEQ multiplex PCR, and its TCRdb copy is limited to in-frame clones, with some not included. The data contain over 130,000 clones, around 78% of them singletons. Specimen: peripheral blood. These receptor sequences come from an elderly woman with active or convalescent COVID-19.

The J gene is TRBJ2-7, the V gene TRBV30; D remains unclear. Trimming shortened V by 4 bases and J by 6 bases, and 19 bases separated the two germline ends. The CDR3 consists of 14 residues. Germline lookup yields CDR1 GTSNPN and CDR2 SVGIG (reference sequence). CDR3 in amino acids: CAWKVSGFTGEQYF. The CDR3 DNA reads as TGTGCCTGGAAAGTATCCGGGTTCACGGGCGAGCAGTACTTC.

This clone was seen many times. This chain links TRBV19 with TRBJ2-7, with 10 bases matching TRBD2. V lost 8 bases, J lost 3 bases, and 7 bases stayed unmatched. Germline V lookup: CDR1 LNHDA, CDR2 SQIVND (reference sequence). CDR3 size: 14 residues. Here the CDR3 DNA reads TGTGCCAGTTCTCGGCTAGCGGGGGACTACGAGCAGTACTTC. Its protein is CASSRLAGDYEQYF.

This clone was observed a handful of times. The rearrangement uses TRBV19 and TRBJ2-2, with 7 positions matching TRBD1. The germline V gene has CDR1 LNHDA and CDR2 SQIVND (reference sequence). The CDR3 loop spans 16 amino acids. Trimming at V came to 3 bases and at J to 0 bases, leaving 4 bases not matched to a gene. This chain's CDR3 is CASSMLQGANTGELFF. The CDR3 nucleotides read TGTGCCAGTAGTATGCTCCAGGGGGCGAACACCGGGGAGCTGTTTTTT.

The CDR3 bases are TGTGCCAGCAGCTTGTTGGGGAGAGATTCACCCCTCCACTTT. Translated: CASSLLGRDSPLHF. V and J are TRBV5-8 and TRBJ1-6; D gene unclear. CDR3 size: 14 residues. Germline V gene lookup returns CDR1 SGHTS and CDR2 YDEGEE. V shed 1 base and J shed 8 bases, with 10 bases lying between them. Based on the CDR3 plus reference TRBV5-8 and TRBJ1-6, the full variable domain is EAGVTQSPTHLIKTRGQQATLRCSPISGHTSVYWYQQALGLGLQFLLWYDEGEERNRGNFPPRFSGRQFPNYSSELNVNALELEDSALYLCASSLLGRDSPLHFGNGTRLTVT.

This chain connects TRBV7-2 to TRBJ2-3; weak D call: TRBD2 (6 bases). The CDR3 loop spans 16 amino acids. Looked up from germline, CDR1 is SGHTA and CDR2 is FQGNSA. The ends were cut back, 1 base at V and 0 bases at J, with 11 bases in the middle. The CDR3 DNA is TGTGCCAGCAGCTTAGGCGCTAGCGCCAGCACAGATACGCAGTATTTT. Translated: CASSLGASASTDTQYF.

This chain uses TRBV9 with TRBJ2-3, with D possibly TRBD1 on 5 matching bases. Trimming took off 4 bases at V and 0 bases at J, with 15 bases between the two ends. Germline V lookup: CDR1 SGDLS, CDR2 YYNGEE. This CDR3 comprises 16 residues. The CDR3 protein is CASSLRGSQSTDTQYF. The CDR3 DNA reads as TGTGCCAGCAGCCTTAGGGGTAGCCAAAGCACAGATACGCAGTATTTT.

The chain combines TRBV18 with TRBJ1-5; D perhaps matches TRBD1 (5 bases). The V gene lost 3 bases and the J gene lost 0 bases, with 9 bases spanning the gap. Germline loops: CDR1 KGHSH, CDR2 LQKENI. The CDR3 spans 15 residues. The CDR3 coding sequence is TGTGCCAGCTCACCTGGGCAGGGTAGCAATCAGCCCCAGCATTTT. Amino acid sequence: CASSPGQGSNQPQHF. The full variable domain, completed using reference TRBV18 and TRBJ1-5, is NAGVMQNPRHLVRRRGQEARLRCSPMKGHSHVYWYRQLPEEGLKFMVYLQKENIIDESGMPKERFSAEFPKEGPSILRIQQVVRGDSAAYFCASSPGQGSNQPQHFGDGTRLSIL.

Turning to this clone: It may be a read error: a sequence one base away is much more abundant. The same CDR3 is also encoded by other DNA sequences in this sample. The chain has TRBV9 and TRBJ2-1; 8 bases are shared with TRBD2. Germline CDR1 is SGDLS and CDR2 is YYNGEE. Losses at the gene ends were 2 bases for V and 5 bases for J; bases not matched to a gene: 9. This CDR3 is built from 16 residues. The CDR3 nucleotides read TGTGCCAGCAGCGTCGGGGGCGGGGGGACCCACAATGAGCAGTTCTTC. This sequence encodes CASSVGGGGTHNEQFF.

The chain couples TRBV10-3 to TRBJ1-2, with D maybe TRBD1 (5 bases). The germline CDR1 and CDR2 sequences are ENHRY and SYGVKD. The CDR3 extends over 14 amino acids. The V end lost 4 bases, the J end lost 8 bases, and 17 bases lay between the germline ends. This CDR3 is CAISGIGDSEGYTF. In DNA, the CDR3 is TGTGCCATCAGTGGTATAGGGGATTCCGAAGGCTACACCTTC.

This clone was counted once. The DNA of the CDR3 is TGTGCCAGCAGCCCCTTCAGCGGAACAGATACGCAGTATTTT. Amino acid sequence: CASSPFSGTDTQYF. The rearrangement uses TRBV3-1 (or the pseudogene TRBV3-2) and TRBJ2-3; possibly TRBD2 for D (5 bases). Germline V gene data show CDR1 as LGHDT and CDR2 as YNNKEL (reference sequence). V gave up 4 bases and J gave up 3 bases, with 11 bases separating them. The CDR3 totals 14 residues.

The chain carries TRBV19 and TRBJ2-1; D is unclear. The CDR3 sequence is 12 residues long. Germline V lookup: CDR1 LNHDA, CDR2 SQIVND (reference sequence). V lost 1 base, J lost 5 bases, and 3 bases lay in between. The CDR3 nucleotides read TGTGCCAGTAGTATAGGAGACAATGAGCAGTTCTTC. Protein product: CASSIGDNEQFF.

This clone appeared many times. The rearrangement joins TRBV19 to TRBJ1-4; D perhaps matches TRBD1 (6 bases). The CDR3 contains 15 residues. V lost 6 bases, J lost 4 bases, and 15 bases lay in between. The germline V gene encodes CDR1 LNHDA and CDR2 SQIVND (reference sequence). The CDR3 sequence: CASSKSTGGNEKLFF. As DNA, the CDR3 is TGTGCCAGTAGCAAATCGACAGGAGGTAATGAAAAACTGTTTTTT.

The chain links TRBV6-5 to TRBJ1-2; D remains unclear. Trimming shortened V by 6 bases and J by 2 bases, and 4 bases separated the two germline ends. CDR1 is MNHEY and CDR2 is SVGAGI in the germline V gene. The CDR3 has 11 residues. CDR3 loop: CASRANYGYTF. In DNA form, the CDR3 reads TGTGCCAGCAGGGCCAACTATGGCTACACCTTC.

The table lists this clone with a count of one. The genes are TRBV5-6 and TRBJ2-7, with TRBD1 as a possible D gene (6 bases). The V end was cut by 2 bases, the J end by 2 bases, with 11 bases between. CDR3 length: 14 residues. In germline, CDR1 is SGHDT, CDR2 YYEEEE. CDR3: CASSLGGQTYEQYF. In DNA form, the CDR3 reads TGTGCCAGCAGCTTAGGGGGACAAACCTACGAGCAGTACTTC. The entire variable domain, with the rest obtained from reference TRBV5-6 and TRBJ2-7, is as follows: DAGVTQSPTHLIKTRGQQVTLRCSPKSGHDTVSWYQQALGQGPQFIFQYYEEEERQRGNFPDRFSGHQFPNYSSELNVNALLLGDSALYLCASSLGGQTYEQYFGPGTRLTVT.

This chain links TRBV2 with TRBJ2-1, with 9 positions matching TRBD1. CDR3 size: 14 residues. Germline values: CDR1 SNHLY, CDR2 FYNNEI. V was clipped by 2 bases and J by 8 bases; unmatched bases: 4. In nucleotides, the CDR3 is TGTGCCAGCAGTGAATGGACAGGGGCCCATGAGCAGTTCTTC. The encoded protein is CASSEWTGAHEQFF.

The chain combines TRBV4-1 with TRBJ1-4; D perhaps matches TRBD1 (5 bases). The CDR3 runs 16 residues. Germline values: CDR1 MGHRA, CDR2 YSYEKL. With 3 bases removed from V and 0 bases from J, the gap between germline ends came to 11 bases. CDR3 nucleotide sequence: TGCGCCAGCAGCCACCGACAGAGAGCAACTAATGAAAAACTGTTTTTT. It encodes CASSHRQRATNEKLFF.

This rearrangement joins TRBV10-1 to TRBJ2-3, with D possibly matching TRBD1 (6 bases). Trimming cost V 6 bases and J 5 bases, with 12 bases left between them. The CDR3 extends over 13 amino acids. Germline values: CDR1 WNHNN, CDR2 SYGVQD (reference sequence). In DNA, the CDR3 is TGCGCCAGCAGGGCCAGCAGGGGAGATACGCAGTATTTT. It specifies CASRASRGDTQYF.

The chain links TRBV6-5 to TRBJ1-5, with 8 bases that match TRBD1. J gave up 15 bases and V 7 bases, and 17 bases lay outside the gene matches. The CDR3 totals 14 residues. Germline V lookup: CDR1 MNHEY, CDR2 SVGAGI. The CDR3 here is CASKPGQDVVVWHF. The CDR3 DNA sequence: TGTGCCAGCAAGCCGGGACAGGATGTGGTGGTGTGGCATTTT.

The chain combines TRBV5-5 with TRBJ2-5, with D uncertain. Between the trimmed V and J ends, which lost 1 base and 0 bases, there was a span of 7 bases. The CDR3 covers 14 residues. Germline CDR1 and CDR2: SGHKS and YYEKEE (reference sequence). CDR3 sequence (DNA): TGTGCCAGCAGCTTGTACGGTTACCAAGAGACCCAGTACTTC. Translation gives CASSLYGYQETQYF.

The chain joins TRBV4-3 to TRBJ1-2; D might be TRBD1 (6 bases). Trimming shortened V by 1 base and J by 6 bases, and 9 bases separated the two germline ends. CDR1 is LGHNA, CDR2 YSLEER, per germline. The CDR3 runs 13 residues. The CDR3 nucleotides read TGCGCCAGCAGCCAAGGGGGGCTGGATGGCTACACCTTC. This sequence encodes CASSQGGLDGYTF.

The rearrangement uses TRBV3-1 (or the pseudogene TRBV3-2) and TRBJ1-1; D uncertain. This CDR3 is 15 amino acids long. Trimming took 3 bases from V and 1 from J, leaving 12 bases between them. Germline V CDR1 and CDR2: LGHDT, YNNKEL (reference sequence). CDR3 amino acids: CASSHLGARNTEAFF. DNA for the CDR3: TGTGCCAGCAGCCACCTGGGCGCGCGGAACACTGAAGCTTTCTTT.

This clone was recorded a few times. This chain links TRBV4-1 with TRBJ2-7; a weak D match, TRBD1 (6 bases). Trimming shortened V by 3 bases and J by 6 bases, and 15 bases separated the two germline ends. This CDR3 contains 14 residues. The germline gives CDR1 MGHRA, CDR2 YSYEKL. DNA of the CDR3: TGCGCCAGCAGCCAGCAAAACCTCAGGGGCGAGCAGTACTTC. It encodes CASSQQNLRGEQYF.

The chain uses TRBV6-6 and TRBJ1-2; 8 bases line up with TRBD1. V trimming: 6 bases; J trimming: 2 bases; junction bases outside the gene matches: 5. Per the germline V gene, CDR1 is MNHNY and CDR2 is SVGAGI (reference sequence). CDR3 length: 14 residues. Here the CDR3 reads CASSQGAGNYGYTF. The DNA for the CDR3 is TGTGCCAGCAGCCAGGGGGCAGGGAACTATGGCTACACCTTC.

This clone occurred a few times. V usage is TRBV18 and J usage is TRBJ1-1; D is possibly TRBD1 (6 bases). The V end lost 3 bases, the J end lost 5 bases, and 19 bases lay between the germline ends. The germline V gene has CDR1 KGHSH and CDR2 LQKENI. The CDR3 runs 16 residues. The CDR3 coding sequence is TGTGCCAGCTCACCTCTTTTTCCGGGGACACCTACTGAAGCTTTCTTT. The encoded protein is CASSPLFPGTPTEAFF.

The rearrangement uses TRBV5-1 and TRBJ1-4; 8 positions match TRBD1. The V gene end was trimmed by 5 bases and the J gene end by 12 bases; junction bases not matched to a gene: 6. From germline, CDR1 is SGHRS and CDR2 YFSETQ. This CDR3 has 12 amino acids. The CDR3: CASSLTTGELFF. The DNA of the CDR3 is TGCGCCAGCAGTCTTACGACAGGGGAACTGTTTTTT.

This clone was observed a few times. The chain uses TRBV7-6 and TRBJ1-4, with a possible D match to TRBD1 (6 bases). V lost 4 bases, J lost 4 bases, and 13 bases lay in between. CDR1 SGHVS and CDR2 FNYEAQ come from the germline V gene. This CDR3 region has 15 residues. The CDR3 protein is CASSSHQGFNEKLFF. The CDR3 region has the DNA TGTGCCAGCAGCTCTCACCAGGGGTTTAATGAAAAACTGTTTTTT.

V and J are TRBV15 and TRBJ2-7; 11 bases line up with TRBD2. The V segment lost 5 bases and the J segment 0 bases; nucleotides outside the gene matches: 21. The CDR3 length is 21 residues. CDR1 and CDR2 (germline): LNHNV, YYDKDF (reference sequence). The CDR3 loop is CATSRFGLAGPSRVSSYEQYF. CDR3 in DNA: TGTGCCACCAGCCGTTTCGGACTAGCGGGCCCGAGTCGGGTGAGCTCCTACGAGCAGTACTTC.

V and J are TRBV15 and TRBJ1-2; D remains ambiguous. V gave up 1 base and J gave up 3 bases, with 9 bases separating them. This CDR3 has 14 amino acids. Germline V CDR1 and CDR2: LNHNV, YYDKDF (reference sequence). CDR3 sequence reads: CATSRGREDYGYTF. DNA of the CDR3: TGTGCCACCAGCAGAGGGAGGGAAGACTATGGCTACACCTTC.

The rearrangement links TRBV7-9 to TRBJ1-3, with 8 positions matching TRBD1. Germline CDR1 SEHNR, CDR2 FQNEAQ (reference sequence). J gave up 2 bases and V 3 bases, and 3 bases lay outside the gene matches. The CDR3 has 15 amino acids. CDR3 amino acids: CASSFQGAAGNTIYF. CDR3 nucleotide sequence: TGTGCCAGCAGCTTCCAGGGGGCGGCTGGAAACACCATATATTTT. The variable domain in full, with the rest retrieved from reference TRBV7-9 and TRBJ1-3, is DTGVSQNPRHKITKRGQNVTFRCDPISEHNRLYWYRQTLGQGPEFLTYFQNEAQLEKSRLLSDRFSAERPKGSFSTLEIQRTEQGDSAMYLCASSFQGAAGNTIYFGEGSWLTVV.

The V gene is TRBV2, the J gene TRBJ1-4, with D possibly being TRBD1 (5 bases). The CDR3 consists of 13 residues. The germline V gene encodes CDR1 SNHLY and CDR2 FYNNEI. V lost 7 bases to trimming and J lost 4 bases, with 10 bases between them. CDR3 region: CASKQDINEKLFF. As DNA, the CDR3 is TGTGCCAGCAAACAGGACATTAATGAAAAACTGTTTTTT.

This chain links TRBV29-1 with TRBJ2-5; D possibly corresponds to TRBD2 (6 bases). Germline loops: CDR1 SQVTM, CDR2 ANQGSEA. Trimming shortened V by 0 bases and J by 5 bases, and 13 bases separated the two germline ends. The CDR3 extends over 14 amino acids. The CDR3 is CSVEEIRGWETQYF. The CDR3 coding sequence is TGCAGCGTTGAAGAAATACGGGGGTGGGAGACCCAGTACTTC. Looking up the rest from reference TRBV29-1 and TRBJ2-5 gives the full variable domain: SAVISQKPSRDICQRGTSLTIQCQVDSQVTMMFWYRQQPGQSLTLIATANQGSEATYESGFVIDKFPISRPNLTFSTLTVSNMSPEDSSIYLCSVEEIRGWETQYFGPGTRLLVL.

The gene calls are TRBV6-5 and TRBJ1-5; D unclear. Germline V CDR1 and CDR2: MNHEY, SVGAGI. The CDR3 sequence is 12 residues long. V lost 4 bases and J 4 bases, leaving 5 bases between the germline ends. In DNA form, the CDR3 reads TGTGCCAGCAGTTTCAGAAATCAGCCCCAGCATTTT. The encoded protein is CASSFRNQPQHF.